The 23 T cell receptor beta chains reported below all come from one sample, sequenced in a study of blood T cell repertoires in COVID-19. Sequenced by immunoSEQ multiplex PCR; TCRdb stores in-frame clones only, minus some. In the table there are approximately 180,000 clones, roughly 82% of which are singletons. Input material: PBMCs or T cells enriched from blood (not recorded which). These receptors all come from a man aged 50 or older who had recovered from COVID-19.

This chain links TRBV2 with TRBJ2-1, with D perhaps TRBD1 (6 bases). This CDR3 region has 15 residues. The V gene lost 5 bases and the J gene lost 4 bases, with 15 bases spanning the gap. Germline CDR1 is SNHLY and CDR2 is FYNNEI. The CDR3 DNA sequence: TGTGCCAGCAGTACCCAGGGGCACCGGTACAATGAGCAGTTCTTC. Translated: CASSTQGHRYNEQFF.

The J gene is TRBJ1-4, the V gene TRBV4-1; 10 nucleotides align to TRBD1. The V and J ends lost 3 bases and 8 bases, in that order; junction bases with no gene match: 9. There are 16 residues in the CDR3. Germline loops: CDR1 MGHRA, CDR2 YSYEKL. The CDR3, as DNA: TGCGCCAGCAGCCATTCCCCGGGACAGGGGTACGAAAAACTGTTTTTT. Protein: CASSHSPGQGYEKLFF.

The chain combines TRBV11-2 with TRBJ1-2; TRBD1 agrees at 7 bases. The length of the CDR3 is 13 residues. Germline V lookup: CDR1 SGHAT, CDR2 FQNNGV. The V and J ends lost 4 bases and 8 bases, in that order; junction bases with no gene match: 7. CDR3 DNA: TGTGCCAGCAGCTCTACAGGGGCTGAAGGCTACACCTTC. This sequence encodes CASSSTGAEGYTF.

V is TRBV3-1 (or the pseudogene TRBV3-2) and J is TRBJ1-2, with D perhaps matching TRBD1 (5 bases). Germline-derived CDR1 and CDR2 are LGHDT and YNNKEL (reference sequence). V lost 3 bases to trimming and J lost 5 bases, with 16 bases between them. This CDR3 is built from 15 residues. The CDR3: CASSQARAGRYGYTF. As DNA, the CDR3 is TGTGCCAGCAGCCAGGCCCGAGCAGGGCGGTATGGCTACACCTTC.

This sequence joins TRBV28 and TRBJ2-2; TRBD1 matches 7 bases. This CDR3 has 17 residues. V shed 5 bases and J 1 base; nucleotides not matched to a gene: 10. Germline values: CDR1 MDHEN, CDR2 SYDVKM. The CDR3 DNA follows: TGTGCCAGCAGTGACAGGGAAACCCAACTGAACACCGGGGAGCTGTTTTTT. Protein product: CASSDRETQLNTGELFF. The whole variable domain, filled in from reference TRBV28 and TRBJ2-2, reads DVKVTQSSRYLVKRTGEKVFLECVQDMDHENMFWYRQDPGLGLRLIYFSYDVKMKEKGDIPEGYSVSREKKERFSLILESASTNQTSMYLCASSDRETQLNTGELFFGEGSRLTVL.

V and J are TRBV3-1 (or the pseudogene TRBV3-2) and TRBJ2-7, with 7 bases that match TRBD1. The V gene end was trimmed by 5 bases and the J gene end by 0 bases; junction bases not matched to a gene: 10. CDR3 length equals 16 residues. Germline CDR1 is LGHDT and CDR2 is YNNKEL (reference sequence). As DNA, the CDR3 is TGTGCCAGCAGCTATCGACAGGGTGGAGGCTCCTACGAGCAGTACTTC. Translation: CASSYRQGGGSYEQYF.

This clone appeared a few times. CDR3 nucleotide sequence: TGTGCCAGCAGCCAAGAGACCGCGGTGGGAGCCGGGGCCAACGTCCTGACTTTC. Protein product: CASSQETAVGAGANVLTF. The V and J genes are TRBV14 and TRBJ2-6; D may be TRBD2 (5 bases). With 0 bases removed from V and 4 bases from J, the gap between germline ends came to 16 bases. CDR1 and CDR2 (germline): SGHDN, FVKESK. This CDR3 is 18 amino acids long.

The chain has TRBV18 and TRBJ1-3; 7 bases match TRBD1. Germline assignment: CDR1 KGHSH and CDR2 LQKENI. The CDR3 sequence is 15 residues long. The V segment lost 3 bases and the J segment 0 bases; nucleotides outside the gene matches: 2. The CDR3 bases are TGTGCCAGCTCACCGAGGGACAGCTCTGGAAACACCATATATTTT. This codes for CASSPRDSSGNTIYF.

The J gene is TRBJ2-5, the V gene TRBV9, with 8 bases fitting TRBD2. Germline lookup yields CDR1 SGDLS and CDR2 YYNGEE. The CDR3 runs to 16 residues. V lost 2 bases and J lost 0; bases outside the gene matches: 6. This chain's CDR3 is CASSVGGGTYQETQYF. The CDR3 DNA reads TGTGCCAGCAGCGTCGGCGGGGGGACGTACCAAGAGACCCAGTACTTC.

The rearrangement links TRBV21-1 to TRBJ2-2; the D call of TRBD2 is as the table states it, not checked on the DNA. TRBV21-1 counts as a pseudogene. CDR3 length equals 17 residues. This CDR3 is CASSKGGLAGATGELFF. CDR3 bases: TGTGCCAGCAGCAAAGGTGGGCTAGCGGGAGCCACCGGGGAGCTGTTTTTT.

The rearrangement links TRBV4-2 to TRBJ1-2; maybe TRBD1 (5 bases). Trimming removed 1 base at V and 8 bases at J, with 17 bases between. Germline CDR1 and CDR2: LGHNA and YNFKEQ. The length of the CDR3 is 15 residues. CDR3 DNA sequence: TGTGCCAGCAGCCAAGGCGCCGACAGCTTGATCGGCTACACCTTC. Translating it yields CASSQGADSLIGYTF.

V usage is TRBV27 and J usage is TRBJ2-7, with 9 bases that match TRBD1. The CDR3 spans 14 residues. With V trimmed by 6 bases and J by 7 bases, 10 bases remained unmatched. The germline CDR1 and CDR2 sequences are MNHEY and SMNVEV (reference sequence). In DNA form, the CDR3 reads TGTGCCAGCAGAGGACAGGGGCGGATCGGAGAGCAGTACTTC. This translates into CASRGQGRIGEQYF.

This rearrangement joins TRBV6-5 to TRBJ1-6; unclear D gene. There are 14 residues in the CDR3. The germline V gene has CDR1 MNHEY and CDR2 SVGAGI. The ends were cut back, 7 bases at V and 6 bases at J, with 13 bases in the middle. CDR3 region: CASTSRSFNSPLHF. In nucleotides, the CDR3 is TGTGCCAGCACATCGAGGAGTTTTAATTCACCCCTCCACTTT.

The chain has TRBV2 and TRBJ1-6, with 9 bases fitting TRBD1. CDR1 SNHLY and CDR2 FYNNEI come from the germline V gene. Unmatched junction bases numbered 7, after V lost 6 bases and J lost 10 bases. The CDR3 contains 14 residues. This CDR3 reads CASRAGTGSSPLHF. CDR3 coding DNA: TGTGCCAGCAGAGCTGGGACAGGGAGCTCACCCCTCCACTTT.

This chain connects TRBV5-5 to TRBJ1-1; D is ambiguous. This CDR3 is built from 17 residues. Germline lookup yields CDR1 SGHKS and CDR2 YYEKEE (reference sequence). Between the trimmed V and J ends, which lost 0 bases and 1 base, there was a span of 16 bases. The CDR3 DNA is TGTGCCAGCAGCTTGGGGGTGGTGGGCACCCAGAACACTGAAGCTTTCTTT. Protein sequence: CASSLGVVGTQNTEAFF. Together with reference TRBV5-5 and TRBJ1-1, the CDR3 gives the full variable domain: DAGVTQSPTHLIKTRGQQVTLRCSPISGHKSVSWYQQVLGQGPQFIFQYYEKEERGRGNFPDRFSARQFPNYSSELNVNALLLGDSALYLCASSLGVVGTQNTEAFFGQGTRLTVV.

The chain combines TRBV7-9 with TRBJ1-1, with D perhaps TRBD1 (6 bases). The CDR3 sequence is 12 residues long. CDR1 is SEHNR and CDR2 is FQNEAQ in the germline V gene (reference sequence). V lost 5 bases and J 7 bases, leaving 11 bases between the germline ends. CDR3 bases: TGTGCCAGCAGCCGCGGACAGCGTGAAGCTTTCTTT. Amino acids: CASSRGQREAFF. The full variable domain, completed using reference TRBV7-9 and TRBJ1-1, is DTGVSQNPRHKITKRGQNVTFRCDPISEHNRLYWYRQTLGQGPEFLTYFQNEAQLEKSRLLSDRFSAERPKGSFSTLEIQRTEQGDSAMYLCASSRGQREAFFGQGTRLTVV.

This chain links TRBV11-2 with TRBJ2-5; D call uncertain. This CDR3 contains 18 residues. Germline V gene sequence: CDR1 SGHAT, CDR2 FQNNGV. Trimming pared 0 bases from V and 5 bases from J, leaving 22 bases between. The CDR3: CASSLDYGSEAVWETQYF. The CDR3, as DNA: TGTGCCAGCAGCTTAGATTATGGAAGCGAAGCCGTGTGGGAGACCCAGTACTTC.

This rearrangement joins TRBV10-2 to TRBJ2-2; 8 nucleotides line up with TRBD1. Per germline, CDR1 WSHSY and CDR2 SAAADI. This CDR3 region has 14 residues. V lost 6 bases to trimming and J lost 2 bases; unmatched junction nucleotides: 2. In nucleotides, the CDR3 is TGCGCCAGCAGGGACAGGGCCAACACCGGGGAGCTGTTTTTT. It specifies CASRDRANTGELFF.

The chain couples TRBV29-1 to TRBJ2-7, with D maybe TRBD2 (6 bases). Deletions cut 4 bases from V and 6 bases from J, with 19 bases between. Germline lookup yields CDR1 SQVTM and CDR2 ANQGSEA. The CDR3 length is 14 residues. Here the CDR3 DNA reads TGCAGCGTTGGATGGAGGGGCGTTATGTCCGAGCAGTACTTC. The encoded protein is CSVGWRGVMSEQYF.

This chain joins TRBV19 and TRBJ2-4, with D maybe TRBD1 (6 bases). CDR1 and CDR2 from the germline V gene are LNHDA and SQIVND (reference sequence). Trimming took 5 bases from V and 8 from J, leaving 19 bases between them. The CDR3 runs to 15 residues. CDR3 region: CASSWQGTPGDIQYF. CDR3 DNA sequence: TGTGCCAGTAGTTGGCAAGGGACACCTGGGGACATTCAGTACTTC.

This clone was detected a few times. This chain links TRBV15 with TRBJ1-5; D unresolved. The CDR3 runs to 12 residues. V was shortened by 11 bases and J by 5 bases, with 13 bases between the two germline ends. The germline CDR1 and CDR2 sequences are LNHNV and YYDKDF (reference sequence). The CDR3 is CAAGGPDQPQHF. CDR3 DNA: TGTGCCGCCGGCGGCCCCGATCAGCCCCAGCATTTT.

This chain joins TRBV4-1 and TRBJ1-3, with 8 bases that match TRBD1. Germline V gene data show CDR1 as MGHRA and CDR2 as YSYEKL. J was trimmed by 4 bases and V by 3 bases; bases with no gene match: 5. The CDR3 runs 15 residues. CDR3 loop: CASSQSDRGGNTIYF. DNA for the CDR3: TGCGCCAGCAGCCAGTCTGACAGGGGAGGAAACACCATATATTTT.

CDR3 loop: CASSVDRGNYEQYF. Written as DNA, the CDR3 is TGTGCCAGCAGTGTGGACAGGGGGAACTACGAGCAGTACTTC. This rearrangement joins TRBV2 to TRBJ2-7, with TRBD1 matching over 10 bases. CDR1 and CDR2 from the germline V gene are SNHLY and FYNNEI. Trimming cost V 4 bases and J 3 bases; bases outside gene matches: 3. The CDR3 has 14 residues. The full variable domain, its missing parts supplied by reference TRBV2 and TRBJ2-7, is EPEVTQTPSHQVTQMGQEVILRCVPISNHLYFYWYRQILGQKVEFLVSFYNNEISEKSEIFDDQFSVERPDGSNFTLKIRSTKLEDSAMYFCASSVDRGNYEQYFGPGTRLTVT.